This T cell receptor beta chain was found in a study of cytomegalovirus exposure and HLA in healthy donors (dated 2017 in TCRdb). Background on the whole study: In an earlier analysis of some 610 of the donors, 276 Gb of sequence data and 117 million unique TCR beta sequences from about 190 million T cells were reported. To predict cytomegalovirus infection status, the study brought together high-throughput TCR immunosequencing, statistical association of individual TCRs with disease status, and machine learning. All discovery cohort repertoires had been generated on a single sequencing platform. The genetic ancestry cluster associated with self-reported Caucasian donors included 81% of the roughly 400 genotyped donors. In an earlier analysis of 587 of the donors, high-throughput TCR beta sequencing was used to judge whether each TCR beta V gene segment behaved as functional or pseudogenic. The study used immunosequencing to profile the T cell repertoires of 600 to 850 subjects and linked those repertoires to cytomegalovirus serostatus. In a later genetic analysis, genome-wide SNP genotypes for about 55% of the roughly 670 donors were used, and that subset was treated as a discovery cohort. A separate validation cohort of approximately 120 different subjects was used in addition to the 666-subject first cohort. Across 398 genotyped donors of the cohort, an average of roughly 250,000 unique TCR beta nucleotide sequences per donor were sequenced, and about a sixth of those sequences were non-productive. Donor age, sex, ethnicity and CMV serostatus were compiled alongside the repertoire data. In the later analysis, no new phenotypic data were used to find candidate immune exposures; instead, reliance was placed on TCR beta sequences and their occurrence across donors. Typing coverage differed by locus: A, B, C, DRB1 and DQB1 were typed in about 620-640 donors, DQA1 in roughly 510, DPA1 in 600 to 610, and DPB1 in 450 to 480. The study aimed to test whether signatures of past pathogen exposure could be identified by cataloging public T cell receptors. Approximately 300 gigabases of sequencing data and around 80 million unique TCR sequences made up an early release that covered fewer than 650 HLA-typed donors. Class I and class II HLA loci were covered by the typing at four-digit resolution. A handful of DR-DQ haplotypes were handled as single units for association and clustering because linkage in the cohort was strong. A later analysis re-examined previously published TCR beta repertoires from more than 600 donors and added high-resolution HLA genotyping to investigate patterns of TCR occurrence.

Library method: the immunoSEQ multiplex PCR assay. For the multiplex PCR, a mixture combining 60 forward primers for TCR Vbeta segments and 13 reverse primers for TCR Jbeta segments was used. A multiplex PCR assay on genomic DNA amplified the CDR3 region of rearranged TCR beta genes. The amplified TCR beta libraries were sequenced on the Illumina HiSeq System as 87-base-pair reads. Concerning the study's data processing: In a later analysis, some 80 million unique TCR beta chains were counted across the roughly 700 repertoires, and approximately 9.9 million of these chains were shared by at least two donors. A nearest-neighbor algorithm error-corrected the raw reads and collapsed the reads into unique sequences, merging closely related sequences to remove PCR and sequencing errors. V, D and J gene segments were assigned by aligning CDR3 sequences to IMGT reference sequences. For a sequence to be retained, a match of at least six nucleotides to both a V gene segment and a J gene segment was required. Rearrangements were called productive when the CDR3 lacked stop codons and stayed in frame with V and J; all others were non-productive. Following IMGT convention, CDR3 was defined as the stretch from the second conserved V-encoded cysteine up to the conserved J-encoded phenylalanine. Sequences without an unambiguous match to a single V gene segment were excluded from the earlier analysis of about 600 of the donors. In an earlier analysis of about 590 of the donors, a V segment was called functional when productive rearrangements were above 56.7%, and segregating when the standard deviation between donors exceeded 5%. To diagnose cytomegalovirus status from the catalog of TCR beta chain sequences, a statistical classification framework was built. V and J gene assignment, in a later analysis, came from comparing TCR nucleotide sequences with IMGT/GENE-DB human TR gene sequences. Using the TCRdist pipeline, a later analysis assigned CDR3 sequences along with most-parsimonious VDJ recombination scenarios. In a later analysis, every TCR beta chain was defined by the combination of its CDR3 amino acid sequence and its V-gene family, and reads without a unique V-gene family were dropped. A later analysis removed 592 highly shared, low-generation-probability nucleotide sequences to deal with suspected cross-contamination and a sequencing artifact. For each public chain, a later analysis derived a clonal expansion index from normalized ranks of inferred template counts within each repertoire. Generation probabilities in a later analysis came from a VDJ recombination model fitted to out-of-frame rearrangements, and those results were checked against IGoR. A later analysis scored TCR-TCR, TCR-HLA and TCR-CMV co-occurrence with hypergeometric tests, applying a repertoire-size bias correction to TCR pairs. False discovery rates were estimated in a later analysis by permuting HLA or CMV assignments 20 times. In a later analysis, co-occurring TCRs were grouped using DBSCAN, and TCRdist sequence similarity was added for clustering within HLA-allele-positive subsets. For co-occurrence clustering, repertoires with fewer than 30,000 or more than 120,000 public chains were excluded, along with five or six repertoires with anomalous nucleotide sharing. Held by TCRdb, this immuneACCESS table contains in-frame sequences only and omits some clones. Under half of the omission traces to an unresolved V gene where checked; the cause of the rest is unknown. V and J calls and clone size are given by that table; D and trimming were obtained from the DNA. The sample's clone listing holds roughly 80,000 clones. The ten largest account for around 1.1% of the sample.

The cohort comprised some 680 healthy bone marrow donors. All cohort members were sampled while nominally healthy, although unrecorded immune exposures were likely present. The donor was CMV seronegative and belonged to the group of over 300 seronegative cohort members. A peripheral blood sample was collected from each donor, and TCR beta sequencing was performed on peripheral blood mononuclear cells. Genomic DNA was extracted from the blood cell samples with the Qiagen DNeasy Blood Extraction Kit. Remarks on this clone: The target of this receptor is not known.

Looking up the germline V gene yields CDR1 MNHNS and CDR2 SASEGT. V was cut back by 5 bases and J by 0 bases, leaving a gap of 11 bases between them. The CDR3 covers 15 residues, taking in both the cysteine and the phenylalanine. Only the CDR3 DNA stays, 45 bases, in frame from base 1. The investigation overall reported the following: Because some donors lacked HLA typing at each locus, the association tests relied only on the typed subset. It was suggested by the authors that the approach could potentially be generalized to other disease states and immunological phenotypes. A later analysis reported that several top co-occurrence clusters appeared linked to parvovirus B19, influenza, CMV and Epstein-Barr virus. Specific HLA alleles were associated with 16,951 TCR beta sequences at a false discovery rate of 0.05 in a later analysis. Three of the identified cytomegalovirus-associated TCR beta chains were confirmed in vitro to be specific for cytomegalovirus antigens. The classifier was reported to diagnose cytomegalovirus status with high specificity and sensitivity in both the original and validation cohorts. Compared with the 666-donor mean, donors in an Asian-associated ancestry cluster had fewer N-insertions in productive TCRs, according to a later genetic analysis. In a later analysis, HLA-associated TCR beta chains showed more clonal expansion and lower generation probabilities than non-associated chains that were equally common. In a later analysis, the rate of TCR association differed among HLA loci, with DRB1 alleles having the most associated TCRs and HLA-C alleles having the fewest. Strong co-occurrence of HLA alleles, especially DR and DQ, made assigning TCR associations to individual alleles difficult. A cluster of highly shared sequence variants was judged likely to represent a technical artifact of the sequencing pipeline. CMV serostatus was the only immune exposure information available for the cohort. A later genetic analysis associated a missense DCLRE1C variant with V-gene and J-gene trimming of TCR beta chains, and an independent cohort replicated the association. Some IMGT-functional V segments, including TRBV6-2 and TRBV6-3, could not be distinguished by the 87-base-pair reads and were therefore excluded. While some public TCRs were present in many individuals, most TCR sequences turned up only very rarely across donors. Linkage disequilibrium might explain the correlated functional status among segregating V segments, but an unknown experimental factor could not be ruled out. The earlier analysis of 587 of the donors excluded roughly 17 rarely observed V segments, including chromosome 9 orphons, because counts were too low. In the study, around 160 TCR beta chains were listed as associated with cytomegalovirus. Presence/absence analyses assumed roughly uniform sequencing depth across donors, an assumption that may not hold. In an earlier analysis of around 500 of the donors, most TCR beta V segments appeared in productive rearrangements about 87% or about 30% of the time, broadly matching IMGT annotations. A further reported finding was that TCR beta sequences accurately predicted the HLA-A and HLA-B alleles for most subjects in the first cohort. Only TCR beta chains were sequenced in this cohort, and the absence of alpha or paired-chain data limited detectable features. According to a later analysis, most CMV-associated TCR beta chains appeared to be HLA-restricted, and the HLA associations seemed to be driven largely by CMV exposure.

The receptor chain draws on TRBV6-1 and TRBJ1-3, with no D gene named confidently. Sequenced input: PBMCs. The sequence was collected from a woman in her twenties or thirties in good health and CMV-seronegative. This receptor carries the CDR3 CASSSRGNSGNTIYF. The DNA sequence reads TGTGCCAGCAGTAGTCGAGGCAACTCTGGAAACACCATATATTTT.